These T cell receptor beta chains were read from a single sample in a study of identical twins. TCRdb passed the 5' RACE reads through MiXCR, listing each CDR3 protein once. The table has hundreds of thousands of distinct CDR3 sequences, 8% to 9% seen once. The data also belong to a second study, concerning yellow fever vaccine responses in identical twins.

Sequenced material: memory (CD45RO+) T cells sorted from blood. The receptors here all came from a woman aged 18-30 years in good health. Each CDR3 is given with its conserved first and last residue. Each record gives: D gene, J gene, V gene, clone size, CDR3 protein, CDR3 DNA. The D gene is left open where the match is weak. Not all rows give a size; the values are once, few, many and, for expanded clones, a class.

TRBD2,TRBJ2-1,TRBV6-1,-,CASSDLAGDVYEQFF,TGTGCCAGCAGTGATTTAGCGGGAGATGTATATGAGCAGTTCTTC
TRBD2,TRBJ2-3,TRBV12-3/TRBV12-4,-,CTSCSTPGLAGGTDTQYF,TGTACCAGCTGCTCCACTCCGGGACTAGCGGGGGGCACAGATACGCAGTATTTT
TRBD2,TRBJ2-1,TRBV11-2,few,CASSLGPGLADLHRYNEQFF,TGTGCCAGCAGCTTAGGACCGGGACTAGCGGACCTTCATCGCTACAATGAGCAGTTCTTC
TRBD1,TRBJ1-6,TRBV12-3/TRBV12-4,many,CASSLGTGMFPPLHF,TGTGCCAGCAGTTTAGGGACAGGGATGTTTCCACCCCTCCACTTT
TRBD1,TRBJ2-2,TRBV19,-,CASSGRDRNTGELFF,TGTGCCAGTAGTGGCAGGGACAGAAACACCGGGGAGCTGTTTTTT
-,TRBJ1-1,TRBV28,-,CASSLDSGTEFF,TGTGCCAGCAGTTTGGACAGCGGGACGGAATTCTTT
-,TRBJ2-5,TRBV12-1,-,CASSFSGGPQETQYF,TGTGCCAGCAGCTTCTCGGGGGGGCCCCAAGAGACCCAGTACTTC
TRBD1,TRBJ1-6,TRBV9,-,CASSPEGQFNSPLHF,TGTGCCAGCAGCCCAGAGGGACAGTTTAATTCACCCCTCCACTTT
TRBD2,TRBJ2-1,TRBV20-1,few,CSAAGTSDIPFF,TGCAGTGCGGCCGGGACTAGCGATATTCCGTTCTTC
TRBD2,TRBJ2-1,TRBV4-2,many,CASSQSSGTNNEQFF,TGTGCCAGCAGCCAATCTAGCGGGACAAACAATGAGCAGTTCTTC
TRBD1,TRBJ1-1,TRBV12-3/TRBV12-4,many,CASSLSGQGITEAFF,TGTGCCAGCAGTTTATCCGGACAGGGGATCACTGAAGCTTTCTTT
-,TRBJ2-7,TRBV7-8,few,CASSLVGRGGEQYF,TGTGCCAGCAGCTTAGTGGGCAGGGGGGGCGAGCAGTACTTC
TRBD2,TRBJ2-7,TRBV11-3,-,CASSLAGLVGYEQYF,TGTGCCAGCAGCTTAGCCGGACTAGTGGGCTACGAGCAGTACTTC
-,TRBJ2-5,TRBV3-1,many,CASSQESSGETQYF,TGTGCCAGCAGCCAAGAGAGTTCCGGCGAGACCCAGTACTTC
-,TRBJ2-1,TRBV10-3,few,CAISREGSGSGGEQFF,TGTGCCATCAGTAGAGAGGGCTCGGGGTCGGGCGGTGAGCAGTTCTTC
TRBD2,TRBJ2-1,TRBV19,-,CASSVGLAGSGEQFF,TGTGCCAGTAGTGTCGGACTAGCGGGATCGGGCGAGCAGTTCTTC
TRBD2,TRBJ2-1,TRBV19,few,CASSTGTSSYNEQFF,TGTGCCAGTAGCACCGGGACTAGCAGCTACAATGAGCAGTTCTTC
-,TRBJ2-1,TRBV19,many,CASSLSGDLEQFF,TGTGCCAGTAGTCTCTCGGGGGATCTTGAGCAGTTCTTC
-,TRBJ2-3,TRBV5-1,few,CASRPSAQSTDTQYF,TGCGCCAGCCGCCCATCAGCGCAAAGCACAGATACGCAGTATTTT
-,TRBJ2-3,TRBV11-2,few,CASSFGRYSTDTQYF,TGTGCCAGCAGCTTCGGTCGCTATAGCACAGATACGCAGTATTTT
-,TRBJ1-1,TRBV20-1,-,CSAPRGGQHAINTEAFF,TGCAGTGCCCCAAGGGGGGGGCAACACGCGATCAACACTGAAGCTTTCTTT
-,TRBJ2-1,TRBV24-1,-,CATSAQGPSYNEQFF,TGTGCCACCAGTGCCCAGGGGCCGAGCTACAATGAGCAGTTCTTC
TRBD2,TRBJ2-1,TRBV14,-,CASSPKRLAGSPYNEQFF,TGTGCCAGCAGCCCTAAAAGACTAGCGGGATCCCCCTACAATGAGCAGTTCTTC
-,TRBJ1-2,TRBV12-3/TRBV12-4,many,CASRPDLVYGYTF,TGTGCCAGCAGGCCCGATCTAGTCTATGGCTACACCTTC
-,TRBJ1-6,TRBV3-1,-,CASSQVLGSPLHF,TGTGCCAGCAGCCAAGTGTTGGGTTCACCCCTCCACTTT
-,TRBJ2-1,TRBV6-1,few,CASSGDFVSYNEQFF,TGTGCCAGCAGTGGGGACTTTGTCTCCTACAATGAGCAGTTCTTC
TRBD2,TRBJ2-1,TRBV7-7,-,CASSYGLADEQFF,TGTGCCAGCAGCTACGGACTAGCGGATGAGCAGTTCTTC
TRBD2,TRBJ2-1,TRBV20-1,-,CSALGLAGGLMEQFF,TGCAGTGCCCTGGGACTAGCGGGGGGGCTGATGGAGCAGTTCTTC
TRBD1,TRBJ1-4,TRBV10-2,few,CASRDTGGTNEKLFF,TGCGCCAGCAGAGATACAGGGGGAACTAATGAAAAACTGTTTTTT
TRBD1,TRBJ2-1,TRBV6-5,few,CASSSRTGDEQFF,TGTGCCAGCAGTTCCCGGACAGGGGATGAGCAGTTCTTC
-,TRBJ1-2,TRBV5-5,many,CASTWDKPNYGYTF,TGTGCCAGCACCTGGGACAAGCCTAACTATGGCTACACCTTC
TRBD2,TRBJ2-2,TRBV5-1,few,CASSLSRTSGGPTGELFF,TGCGCCAGCAGCTTGTCGAGGACTAGCGGGGGACCCACCGGGGAGCTGTTTTTT
-,TRBJ2-2,TRBV24-1,-,CATSDSGTANTGELFF,TGTGCCACCAGTGATTCCGGGACCGCGAACACCGGGGAGCTGTTTTTT
TRBD2,TRBJ2-7,TRBV7-2,few,CASSRLAGTPYEQYF,TGTGCCAGCAGCCGACTAGCGGGAACACCCTACGAGCAGTACTTC
-,TRBJ2-5,TRBV20-1,many,CSATLRETQYF,TGCAGTGCTACTTTACGGGAGACCCAGTACTTC
-,TRBJ2-5,TRBV9,-,CASSVRGEVETQYF,TGTGCCAGCAGCGTAAGAGGGGAGGTAGAGACCCAGTACTTC
-,TRBJ1-5,TRBV19,-,CATAVSGPNQPQHF,TGTGCCACCGCAGTGAGTGGTCCAAATCAGCCCCAGCATTTT
TRBD2,TRBJ2-2,TRBV11-3,-,CASRTSGGTGELFF,TGTGCCAGCCGGACTAGCGGGGGCACCGGGGAGCTGTTTTTT
TRBD2,TRBJ2-2,TRBV12-3/TRBV12-4,few,CASSRAGANTGELFF,TGTGCCAGCAGCCGAGCGGGAGCGAACACCGGGGAGCTGTTTTTT
TRBD1,TRBJ1-2,TRBV20-1,many,CSASRQGGNYGYTF,TGCAGTGCTAGCAGACAGGGTGGTAACTATGGCTACACCTTC
TRBD2,TRBJ2-1,TRBV20-1,-,CSARDPNSGTSGSFSYNEQFF,TGCAGTGCTAGAGATCCGAATTCCGGGACTAGCGGCTCATTTAGCTACAATGAGCAGTTCTTC
-,TRBJ2-1,TRBV11-2,few,CASSYAPSHNEQFF,TGTGCCAGCAGCTACGCCCCCAGTCACAATGAGCAGTTCTTC
TRBD1,TRBJ2-3,TRBV11-3,-,CASRTGVSTDTQYF,TGTGCCAGCAGAACAGGGGTCAGCACAGATACGCAGTATTTT
-,TRBJ2-2,TRBV3-1,-,CASSHTTGELFF,TGTGCCAGCAGCCACACCACCGGGGAGCTGTTTTTT
-,TRBJ2-3,TRBV28,-,CASSPFLKGGGPLGTDTQYF,TGTGCCAGCAGTCCATTTTTAAAGGGGGGGGGCCCCCTTGGTACAGATACGCAGTATTTT
TRBD1,TRBJ2-2,TRBV5-1,many,CASRGQHANTGELFF,TGCGCCAGCCGGGGACAGCATGCGAACACCGGGGAGCTGTTTTTT
TRBD2,TRBJ2-5,TRBV24-1,few,CATSDSRLAGGHETQYF,TGTGCCACCAGTGATTCTAGACTAGCGGGAGGACACGAGACCCAGTACTTC
-,TRBJ2-5,TRBV29-1,many,CSVTGTPAHETQYF,TGCAGCGTCACCGGGACACCGGCGCATGAGACCCAGTACTTC
-,TRBJ1-5,TRBV19,-,CASSETVQNNQPQHF,TGTGCCAGTAGCGAGACAGTTCAAAACAATCAGCCCCAGCATTTT
-,TRBJ2-7,TRBV3-1,few,CASSQDSISAHEQYF,TGTGCCAGCAGCCAAGATTCAATTAGCGCCCACGAGCAGTACTTC
-,TRBJ1-1,TRBV20-1,-,CSARSGVNTEAFF,TGCAGTGCTAGGAGCGGGGTCAACACTGAAGCTTTCTTT
TRBD2,TRBJ2-1,TRBV11-1,few,CASSGAGLASHEQFF,TGTGCCAGCAGCGGTGCCGGACTAGCGTCACATGAGCAGTTCTTC
-,TRBJ2-4,TRBV10-3,many,CAISDGGVDKNIQYF,TGTGCCATCAGTGACGGGGGTGTCGACAAAAACATTCAGTACTTC